The 24 T cell receptor beta chains presented below share a single source sample, sequenced in a study of blood T cell repertoires in COVID-19. TCRdb keeps only in-frame clones here, not all; method: immunoSEQ multiplex PCR. This sample has tens of thousands of clones, with around 63% found just once. Sequencing was performed on peripheral blood. These TCRs come from a human donor in a cohort sampled during active COVID-19.

A few counts support this clone. The chain has TRBV29-1 and TRBJ2-1; D possibly corresponds to TRBD1 (5 bases). The CDR3 runs to 13 residues. Germline values: CDR1 SQVTM, CDR2 ANQGSEA. Trimming removed 4 bases from V and 2 bases from J, with 9 bases in between. As DNA, the CDR3 is TGCAGCGTTGCGCAGGGTACCTACAATGAGCAGTTCTTC. As protein: CSVAQGTYNEQFF.

The J gene is TRBJ1-2, the V gene TRBV7-9; TRBD1 aligns across 7 bases. The CDR3 is made up of 13 amino acids. Trimming cost V 6 bases and J 10 bases; bases outside gene matches: 11. The germline V gene has CDR1 SEHNR and CDR2 FQNEAQ (reference sequence). The DNA of the CDR3 is TGTGCCAGCAGACCCACAGGGGAGATGAACTACACCTTC. This sequence encodes CASRPTGEMNYTF.

The rearrangement links TRBV2 to TRBJ1-2; 8 nucleotides agree with TRBD1. This CDR3 contains 14 residues. Germline values: CDR1 SNHLY, CDR2 FYNNEI. V dropped 3 bases and J dropped 4; count of bases not matched to a gene: 4. CDR3 DNA sequence: TGTGCCAGCAGTGACAGGGGGCGAGGCTATGGCTACACCTTC. Protein: CASSDRGRGYGYTF. Variable domain in full (rest from reference TRBV2 and TRBJ1-2): EPEVTQTPSHQVTQMGQEVILRCVPISNHLYFYWYRQILGQKVEFLVSFYNNEISEKSEIFDDQFSVERPDGSNFTLKIRSTKLEDSAMYFCASSDRGRGYGYTFGSGTRLTVV.

This clone was recorded a few times. The V call is TRBV2, the J call TRBJ1-2, with 7 bases identical to TRBD1. There are 16 residues in the CDR3. The trim removed 1 base at V and 3 bases at J, leaving 8 bases unmatched. Germline V CDR1 and CDR2: SNHLY, FYNNEI. CDR3 in DNA: TGTGCCAGCAGTGAAGGTGGGGCAGGGGGAGACTATGGCTACACCTTC. Residues: CASSEGGAGGDYGYTF.

This clone was counted a single time. The chain has TRBV6-5 and TRBJ1-2; D unclear. Between the trimmed V and J ends, which lost 7 bases and 7 bases, there was a span of 22 bases. The V gene's germline CDR1 is MNHEY and CDR2 SVGAGI. The CDR3 totals 15 residues. CDR3 DNA sequence: TGTGCCAGCAATAAGGGCGGCGCGGCGGGCGGTGGCTACACCTTC. This gives the protein CASNKGGAAGGGYTF.

The genes are TRBV7-2 and TRBJ1-2; D uncertain. V lost 0 bases and J lost 6, with 8 bases in between. The CDR3 spans 13 residues. The germline CDR1 and CDR2 sequences are SGHTA and FQGNSA. The CDR3 here is CASSLAVPNGYTF. For the CDR3, the DNA is TGTGCCAGCAGCTTAGCGGTACCTAATGGCTACACCTTC.

A single count supports this clone. The chain links TRBV5-1 to TRBJ2-2; tentatively, D is TRBD2 (5 bases). Trimming removed 4 bases from V and 5 bases from J, with 15 bases in between. The germline V gene encodes CDR1 SGHRS and CDR2 YFSETQ. The CDR3 totals 15 residues. CDR3 sequence reads: CASSLRGEGTGELFF. The CDR3 nucleotides read TGCGCCAGCAGCCTTCGGGGAGAGGGTACCGGGGAGCTGTTTTTT.

This chain uses TRBV2 with TRBJ2-7; D ambiguous. With 7 bases removed from V and 2 bases from J, the gap between germline ends came to 12 bases. The CDR3 contains 13 residues. Germline CDR1 reads SNHLY; CDR2 reads FYNNEI. CDR3 DNA sequence: TGTGCCAGCACTCTGAGATTGGCCTACGAGCAGTACTTC. Protein product: CASTLRLAYEQYF. The variable domain in full, completed from reference TRBV2 and TRBJ2-7, reads EPEVTQTPSHQVTQMGQEVILRCVPISNHLYFYWYRQILGQKVEFLVSFYNNEISEKSEIFDDQFSVERPDGSNFTLKIRSTKLEDSAMYFCASTLRLAYEQYFGPGTRLTVT.

The gene calls are TRBV18 and TRBJ2-1; TRBD1 matches 7 bases. V gave up 2 bases and J gave up 2 bases; unmatched junction bases: 3. Germline V CDR1 and CDR2: KGHSH, LQKENI. There are 15 residues in the CDR3. The CDR3 nucleotides are TGTGCCAGCTCACCAACAGGGGATGCCTACAATGAGCAGTTCTTC. It yields the protein CASSPTGDAYNEQFF.

V is TRBV14 and J is TRBJ2-2, with D perhaps TRBD1 (6 bases). V lost 7 bases and J lost 2, with 14 bases in between. The germline gives CDR1 SGHDN, CDR2 FVKESK. CDR3 length equals 15 residues. The CDR3 is CASKIGTSNTGELFF. The CDR3 DNA sequence: TGTGCCAGCAAGATTGGGACATCTAACACCGGGGAGCTGTTTTTT.

The genes are TRBV5-1 and TRBJ2-7, with 8 bases identical to TRBD2. V shed 2 bases and J 1 base; nucleotides not matched to a gene: 8. Germline V gene sequence: CDR1 SGHRS, CDR2 YFSETQ. The CDR3 loop spans 16 amino acids. CDR3 residues: CASSLGRLALSYEQYF. The CDR3 region has the DNA TGCGCCAGCAGCTTAGGGCGACTAGCGCTATCCTACGAGCAGTACTTC.

This chain links TRBV11-3 with TRBJ2-5; 15 bases line up with TRBD2. V was clipped by 5 bases and J by 5 bases; unmatched bases: 12. The CDR3 consists of 18 residues. The germline gives CDR1 SGHNT, CDR2 YENEEA. The CDR3, as DNA: TGTGCCAGCAGCCCAGGGGGACTAGCGGGAGGAGTAGGGGAGACCCAGTACTTC. Protein: CASSPGGLAGGVGETQYF.

Only a few counts were recorded for this clone. The chain has TRBV6-6 and TRBJ2-7; D gene ambiguous. CDR1 is MNHNY, CDR2 SVGAGI, per germline (reference sequence). Between the trimmed V and J ends, which lost 6 bases and 4 bases, there was a span of 13 bases. This CDR3 spans 13 amino acids. The CDR3 nucleotides are TGTGCCAGCAGACCTAACCAGGCGTACGAGCAGTACTTC. It encodes CASRPNQAYEQYF.

The rearrangement joins TRBV7-2 to TRBJ2-1; TRBD2 matches at 12 bases. This CDR3 region has 16 residues. V lost 2 bases, J lost 3 bases, and 2 bases stayed unmatched. Germline V CDR1 and CDR2: SGHTA, FQGNSA. The CDR3 loop is CASSLLAGGRYNEQFF. CDR3 in DNA: TGTGCCAGCAGCTTACTAGCGGGGGGGCGCTACAATGAGCAGTTCTTC.

This rearrangement joins TRBV5-4 to TRBJ2-7; 9 bases match TRBD1. J gave up 6 bases and V 4 bases, and 8 bases lay outside the gene matches. The CDR3 length is 14 residues. From germline, CDR1 is SGHNT and CDR2 YYREEE (reference sequence). The CDR3 nucleotides are TGTGCCAGCAGCGATCCGGGACAGGGATTCGAGCAGTACTTC. Encoded protein: CASSDPGQGFEQYF. Full variable domain (remainder filled in from reference TRBV5-4 and TRBJ2-7): ETGVTQSPTHLIKTRGQQVTLRCSSQSGHNTVSWYQQALGQGPQFIFQYYREEENGRGNFPPRFSGLQFPNYSSELNVNALELDDSALYLCASSDPGQGFEQYFGPGTRLTVT.

The CDR3 bases are TGTGCCAGTAGCCCGGACAGGGACACAGATACGCAGTATTTT. It specifies CASSPDRDTDTQYF. V usage is TRBV19 and J usage is TRBJ2-3, with 8 nucleotides matching TRBD1. Unmatched junction bases numbered 4, after V lost 6 bases and J lost 2 bases. In germline, CDR1 is LNHDA, CDR2 SQIVND (reference sequence). The length of the CDR3 is 14 residues.

The chain has TRBV5-5 and TRBJ1-1; D is unclear. The CDR3 has 15 residues. Trimming took off 0 bases at V and 0 bases at J, with 9 bases between the two ends. The germline V gene encodes CDR1 SGHKS and CDR2 YYEKEE (reference sequence). The CDR3 sequence is CASSLGPTMNTEAFF. As DNA, the CDR3 is TGTGCCAGCAGCTTGGGACCGACAATGAACACTGAAGCTTTCTTT.

The chain has TRBV2 and TRBJ1-3, with 9 bases identical to TRBD1. V lost 6 bases, J lost 1 base, and 1 base stayed unmatched. The CDR3 runs 14 residues. The germline gives CDR1 SNHLY, CDR2 FYNNEI. The CDR3 nucleotides are TGTGCCAGCAGGGGGACAGGGTCTGGAAACACCATATATTTT. Translating it yields CASRGTGSGNTIYF.

This clone was observed at least ten times. J is TRBJ2-1 and V is TRBV5-6; TRBD1 matches 8 bases. This CDR3 has 16 amino acids. Trimming cost V 0 bases and J 3 bases; bases outside gene matches: 5. CDR1 SGHDT and CDR2 YYEEEE come from the germline V gene. The CDR3 is CASSLDQGAFYNEQFF. The DNA of the CDR3 is TGTGCCAGCAGCTTGGATCAGGGGGCCTTCTACAATGAGCAGTTCTTC. The full variable domain, its missing parts supplied by reference TRBV5-6 and TRBJ2-1, is DAGVTQSPTHLIKTRGQQVTLRCSPKSGHDTVSWYQQALGQGPQFIFQYYEEEERQRGNFPDRFSGHQFPNYSSELNVNALLLGDSALYLCASSLDQGAFYNEQFFGPGTRLTVL.

This clone appeared once. The V call is TRBV28, the J call TRBJ1-3; possible D gene TRBD1, 6 bases. Trimming cost V 6 bases and J 3 bases, with 12 bases left between them. The germline CDR1 and CDR2 sequences are MDHEN and SYDVKM. The CDR3 sequence is 14 residues long. In DNA, the CDR3 is TGTGCCAGCAGACTTCAGGGGATTGGAAACACCATATATTTT. It translates to CASRLQGIGNTIYF.

V gene TRBV27 combines with J gene TRBJ2-7, with 7 bases matching TRBD2. Germline CDR1 and CDR2: MNHEY and SMNVEV (reference sequence). J lost 0 bases, V lost 7 bases, and 6 bases had no gene match. This CDR3 is built from 14 residues. The CDR3 DNA reads as TGTGCCAGCAAGACAACTAGCGTCTCCTACGAGCAGTACTTC. This encodes CASKTTSVSYEQYF.

This clone was observed once. J is TRBJ2-4 and V is TRBV18; a possible D gene is TRBD2 (6 bases). V was clipped by 6 bases and J by 9 bases, with 12 bases between them. Germline lookup yields CDR1 KGHSH and CDR2 LQKENI. The CDR3 extends over 12 amino acids. Here the CDR3 DNA reads TGTGCCAGCTCCTCGGGGGACGGCATTCAGTACTTC. Amino acid sequence: CASSSGDGIQYF.

This chain connects TRBV27 to TRBJ1-3, with D possibly TRBD1 on 6 matching bases. The CDR3 extends over 15 amino acids. Germline-derived CDR1 and CDR2 are MNHEY and SMNVEV (reference sequence). The ends were cut back, 6 bases at V and 0 bases at J, with 12 bases in the middle. CDR3 DNA: TGTGCCAGCAGCATTACAGGGCGCTCTGGAAACACCATATATTTT. This gives the protein CASSITGRSGNTIYF.

The rearrangement uses TRBV5-1 and TRBJ2-5, with 8 bases lining up with TRBD2. CDR1 and CDR2 (germline): SGHRS, YFSETQ. Trimming removed 0 bases from V and 5 bases from J; junction bases left unmatched: 6. The CDR3 covers 15 residues. The CDR3 DNA reads TGCGCCAGCAGCTTGGTGGCGGGGGGCGGTGAGACCCAGTACTTC. This translates into CASSLVAGGGETQYF.